In this sample, the clone carrying this T cell receptor (beta chain) turned up many times. Its cognate antigen is unknown. This entry is derived from a study of CD8 T cells in ankylosing spondylitis. General observations from the study: Blood of patients with ankylosing spondylitis appeared to be characterized by a TCR beta motif of several highly homologous variants.

The CDR3 is made up of 13 amino acids. The germline CDR1 and CDR2 sequences are LGHDT and YNNKEL (reference sequence). Trimming left V 0 bases short and J 11 bases short, with 13 bases between. TCRdb ran MiXCR on the 5' RACE reads and lists one entry per CDR3 protein. The table lists roughly 220,000 distinct CDR3 sequences, roughly a tenth of them singletons. Specimen: blood, either unsorted or a sorted T cell fraction (not recorded which). The receptor's source is a male donor with ankylosing spondylitis or in good health (not recorded which). The chain carries TRBV3-1 and TRBJ2-5; D uncertain. The CDR3 DNA follows: TGTGCCAGCAGCCAAGATTCGCCAAGGCGGCAGTACTTC. It encodes CASSQDSPRRQYF.